Described below is a single T cell receptor beta chain sequence and its context. The data are from a study of blood T cell repertoires in COVID-19. Libraries were prepared by immunoSEQ multiplex PCR; TCRdb keeps only in-frame clonotypes and omits some of them. The sample yields about 100,000 clones, roughly 85% seen once. Material: peripheral blood. The sequence was obtained from a man between 70 and 80 years old with active or convalescent COVID-19.

Written as DNA, the CDR3 is TGCGCCAGCAGCCAAACCTTTACAGGGGAAGGATACGAGCAGTACTTC. Translating it yields CASSQTFTGEGYEQYF. The chain has TRBV4-1 and TRBJ2-7; 7 positions agree with TRBD1. With 2 bases clipped from V and 4 bases from J, the junction kept 11 bases outside the gene matches. CDR1 is MGHRA and CDR2 is YSYEKL in the germline V gene. The CDR3 covers 16 residues.